Following are 13 T cell receptor beta chains from one sample sequenced in a study of blood T cell repertoires in COVID-19. TCRdb keeps only in-frame clones here, not all; method: immunoSEQ multiplex PCR. Found here are 210,000 or so clones, roughly 85% of them singletons; the top ten hold less than 6.5%. Sample: peripheral blood. These receptors all stem from a man in his fifties or sixties with COVID-19, enrolled during active disease.

The chain carries TRBV18 and TRBJ1-3, with TRBD1 identical over 9 bases. CDR3 size: 17 residues. The germline V gene encodes CDR1 KGHSH and CDR2 LQKENI. With V trimmed by 4 bases and J by 0 bases, 7 bases remained unmatched. The CDR3 protein is CASSLGTGKLSGNTIYF. In DNA form, the CDR3 reads TGTGCCAGCTCACTTGGGACAGGGAAACTCTCTGGAAACACCATATATTTT.

The chain combines TRBV11-1 with TRBJ2-5; D perhaps matches TRBD1 (7 bases). The CDR3 contains 16 residues. Germline CDR1 and CDR2: SGHAT and FQDESV (reference sequence). Deletions cut 0 bases from V and 4 bases from J, with 15 bases between. CDR3 nucleotides: TGTGCCAGCAGCTTAGCTTCGGCAGGGGGGAGAGAGACCCAGTACTTC. Translated, it gives CASSLASAGGRETQYF.

This chain joins TRBV27 and TRBJ2-2, with TRBD1 identical over 7 bases. Germline CDR1 is MNHEY and CDR2 is SMNVEV (reference sequence). With 6 bases clipped from V and 4 bases from J, the junction kept 11 bases outside the gene matches. CDR3 length: 16 residues. The CDR3: CASRPQGLVATGELFF. In DNA form, the CDR3 reads TGTGCCAGCAGGCCACAGGGGTTGGTGGCCACCGGGGAGCTGTTTTTT.

This chain links TRBV29-1 with TRBJ2-3; D perhaps matches TRBD1 (6 bases). Between the trimmed V and J ends, which lost 2 bases and 4 bases, there was a span of 10 bases. CDR3 length equals 13 residues. Germline V gives CDR1 SQVTM, CDR2 ANQGSEA. This CDR3 is CSVERGGPDTQYF. CDR3 DNA sequence: TGCAGCGTTGAACGTGGGGGCCCAGATACGCAGTATTTT.

V gene TRBV11-2 combines with J gene TRBJ2-7; 8 bases agree with TRBD1. The CDR3 contains 15 residues. V lost 4 bases, J lost 2 bases, and 7 bases stayed unmatched. Germline CDR1 and CDR2: SGHAT and FQNNGV. This chain's CDR3 is CASSSGQGRPYEQYF. DNA for the CDR3: TGTGCCAGCAGCTCCGGACAGGGCCGGCCCTACGAGCAGTACTTC.

The V call is TRBV6-6, the J call TRBJ1-5; TRBD1 is a possible D gene (6 bases). This CDR3 is 15 amino acids long. Trimming removed 10 bases at V and 2 bases at J, with 18 bases between. The germline V gene has CDR1 MNHNY and CDR2 SVGAGI (reference sequence). This chain's CDR3 is CAIESTGLGNQPQHF. CDR3 nucleotides: TGTGCCATCGAAAGCACAGGGCTTGGCAATCAGCCCCAGCATTTT.

This chain uses TRBV7-6 with TRBJ2-2; 7 bases fit TRBD1. Germline values: CDR1 SGHVS, CDR2 FNYEAQ. This CDR3 has 16 residues. Trimming cost V 1 base and J 4 bases; bases outside gene matches: 6. CDR3 DNA: TGTGCCAGCAGCTTAGGACAGGGACGTATCACCGGGGAGCTGTTTTTT. Encoded protein: CASSLGQGRITGELFF.

CDR3 protein: CASARDRGTTGELFF. Written as DNA, the CDR3 is TGTGCCAGCGCCCGGGACAGGGGGACCACCGGGGAGCTGTTTTTT. The chain links TRBV2 to TRBJ2-2; TRBD1 aligns across 11 bases. This CDR3 has 15 residues. The V and J ends lost 8 bases and 4 bases, in that order; junction bases with no gene match: 6. From germline, CDR1 is SNHLY and CDR2 FYNNEI.

The rearrangement joins TRBV3-1 (or the pseudogene TRBV3-2) to TRBJ1-1; 7 bases agree with TRBD1. V gave up 2 bases and J gave up 1 base; unmatched junction bases: 1. CDR3 length: 14 residues. Germline assignment: CDR1 LGHDT and CDR2 YNNKEL (reference sequence). The CDR3, as DNA: TGTGCCAGCAGCCAATGGACAGGGAACACTGAAGCTTTCTTT. This translates into CASSQWTGNTEAFF.

The chain carries TRBV6-4 and TRBJ1-5; D not certain. Germline CDR1 reads MRHNA; CDR2 reads SNTAGT. The CDR3 has 13 residues. The V end lost 4 bases, the J end lost 4 bases, and 8 bases lay between the germline ends. The CDR3 sequence is CASSGELNQPQHF. DNA of the CDR3: TGTGCCAGCAGTGGAGAACTTAATCAGCCCCAGCATTTT.

The chain joins TRBV3-1 (or the pseudogene TRBV3-2) to TRBJ1-1, with TRBD1 matching 9 bases. Per the germline V gene, CDR1 is LGHDT and CDR2 is YNNKEL (reference sequence). V lost 5 bases, J lost 1 base, and 5 bases stayed unmatched. The CDR3 extends over 15 amino acids. CDR3 in DNA: TGTGCCAGCAGCTTTTTGGACAGGGGGAACACTGAAGCTTTCTTT. The encoded protein is CASSFLDRGNTEAFF.

V usage is TRBV11-1 and J usage is TRBJ2-2; 8 bases match TRBD1. The CDR3 extends over 15 amino acids. Trimming at V came to 4 bases and at J to 3 bases, leaving 4 bases not matched to a gene. CDR1 is SGHAT, CDR2 FQDESV, per germline (reference sequence). The DNA of the CDR3 is TGTGCCAGCAGCTACGGACAGGGCGACACCGGGGAGCTGTTTTTT. Its translation: CASSYGQGDTGELFF.

The chain joins TRBV6-5 to TRBJ1-1; TRBD1 is a possible D gene (5 bases). Trimming removed 8 bases from V and 0 bases from J, with 13 bases in between. CDR1 and CDR2 from the germline V gene are MNHEY and SVGAGI. The CDR3 consists of 14 residues. The CDR3 here is CASEYGGMNTEAFF. The CDR3 DNA reads TGTGCCAGCGAATACGGGGGGATGAACACTGAAGCTTTCTTT.